This entry concerns a single T cell receptor beta chain. These data come from a study of blood T cell repertoires in COVID-19. Background on the study: In each case, the material was cDNA or gDNA derived from T cells, B-cell-depleted T cells, or PBMCs.

Authors' methods: Estimation of nucleated cell counts was performed using reference gene primer amplification. The data were produced by immunoSEQ multiplex PCR, yet TCRdb's version contains in-frame clones alone and is incomplete. V and J calls plus clone size are reproduced from that table; the DNA served to infer D and trimming. Here the sample spans 110,000 or so clones, approximately 85% being singletons. Germline values: CDR1 KGHSH, CDR2 LQKENI. Between the trimmed V and J ends, which lost 2 bases and 8 bases, there was a span of 9 bases. The CDR3 extends over 13 amino acids. The V call is TRBV18, the J call TRBJ2-2; D might be TRBD1 (5 bases). The TCR originated in a human donor in a cohort sampled during active COVID-19. Material for sequencing was peripheral blood. The CDR3: CASSPSGAGELFF. The DNA for the CDR3 is TGTGCCAGCTCACCATCTGGGGCTGGGGAGCTGTTTTTT.